This T cell receptor beta chain was found in a study of blood T cell repertoires in COVID-19. Cohort placement rested on clinical history that participants reported themselves. Data came from immunoSEQ multiplex PCR; TCRdb stores just in-frame clones and leaves some out. The sample contains around 200,000 clones, about nine tenths of which appear only once. The CDR3 contains 15 residues. Germline values: CDR1 MNHEY, CDR2 SMNVEV (reference sequence). V dropped 4 bases and J dropped 0; count of bases not matched to a gene: 5. The sequencing input was PBMCs or T cells enriched from blood (not recorded which). This clonotype was obtained from a woman aged 35 to 49 with acute COVID-19. This rearrangement joins TRBV27 to TRBJ1-2, with 7 bases identical to TRBD1. The CDR3, as DNA: TGTGCCAGCAGTTCTAGACAGGGCCCTAACTATGGCTACACCTTC. Its protein product is CASSSRQGPNYGYTF.